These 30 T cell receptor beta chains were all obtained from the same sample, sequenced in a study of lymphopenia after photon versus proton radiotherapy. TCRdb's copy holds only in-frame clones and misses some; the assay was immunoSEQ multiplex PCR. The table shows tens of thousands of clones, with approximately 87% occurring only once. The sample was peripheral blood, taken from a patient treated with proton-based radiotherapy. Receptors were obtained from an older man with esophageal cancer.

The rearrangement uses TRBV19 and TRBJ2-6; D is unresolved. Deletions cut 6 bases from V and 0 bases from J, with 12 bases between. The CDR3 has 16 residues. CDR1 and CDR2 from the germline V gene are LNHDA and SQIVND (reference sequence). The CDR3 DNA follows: TGTGCCAGTAGGGACCCCACCGTCTCTGGGGCCAACGTCCTGACTTTC. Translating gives CASRDPTVSGANVLTF. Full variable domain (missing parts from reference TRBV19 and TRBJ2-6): DGGITQSPKYLFRKEGQNVTLSCEQNLNHDAMYWYRQDPGQGLRLIYYSQIVNDFQKGDIAEGYSVSREKKESFPLTVTSAQKNPTAFYLCASRDPTVSGANVLTFGAGSRLTVL.

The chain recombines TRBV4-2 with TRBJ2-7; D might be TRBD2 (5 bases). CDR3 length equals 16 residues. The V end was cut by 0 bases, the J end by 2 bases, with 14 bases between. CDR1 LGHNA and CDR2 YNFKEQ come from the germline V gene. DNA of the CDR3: TGTGCCAGCAGCCAAGAAATCCCGCCGAGGGCCTACGAGCAGTACTTC. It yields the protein CASSQEIPPRAYEQYF.

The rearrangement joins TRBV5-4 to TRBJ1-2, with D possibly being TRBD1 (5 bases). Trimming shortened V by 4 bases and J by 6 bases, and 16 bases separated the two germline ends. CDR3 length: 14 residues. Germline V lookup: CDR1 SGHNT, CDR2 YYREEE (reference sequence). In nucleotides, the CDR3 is TGTGCCAGCAGCCCTACCATCGACAGACATGGCTACACCTTC. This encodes CASSPTIDRHGYTF.

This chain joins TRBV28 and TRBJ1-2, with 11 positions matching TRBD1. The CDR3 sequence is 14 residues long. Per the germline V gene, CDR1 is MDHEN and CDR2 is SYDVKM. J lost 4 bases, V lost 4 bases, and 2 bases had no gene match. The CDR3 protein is CASSWTGGTYGYTF. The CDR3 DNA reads TGTGCCAGCAGTTGGACAGGGGGCACCTATGGCTACACCTTC.

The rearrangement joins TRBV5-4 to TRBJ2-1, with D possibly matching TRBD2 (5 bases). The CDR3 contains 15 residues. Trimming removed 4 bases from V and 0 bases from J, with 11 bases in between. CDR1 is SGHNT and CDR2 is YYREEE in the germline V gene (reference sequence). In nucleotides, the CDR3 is TGTGCCAGCAGCGAGGGCCCAGGCTCCTACAATGAGCAGTTCTTC. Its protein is CASSEGPGSYNEQFF.

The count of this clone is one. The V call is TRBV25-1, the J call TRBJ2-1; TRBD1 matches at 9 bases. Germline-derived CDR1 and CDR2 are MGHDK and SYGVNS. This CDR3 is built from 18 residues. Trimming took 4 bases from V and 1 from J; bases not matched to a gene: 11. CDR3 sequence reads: CASSGDRGVLGSYNEQFF. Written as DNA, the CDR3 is TGTGCCAGCAGTGGAGACAGGGGGGTACTGGGGTCCTACAATGAGCAGTTCTTC.

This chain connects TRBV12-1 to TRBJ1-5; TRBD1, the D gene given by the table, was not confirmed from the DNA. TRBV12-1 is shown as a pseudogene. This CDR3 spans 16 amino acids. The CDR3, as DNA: TGTGCCAGCAGCCACCCCAGGGGAACGAGCAATCAGCCCCAGCATTTT. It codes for CASSHPRGTSNQPQHF.

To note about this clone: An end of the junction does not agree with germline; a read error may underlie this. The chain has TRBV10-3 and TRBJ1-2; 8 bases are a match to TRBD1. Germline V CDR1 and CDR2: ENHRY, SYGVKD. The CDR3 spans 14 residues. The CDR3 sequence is CASSTSGGHYGYTF. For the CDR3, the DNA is TGCGCCAGCAGTACTTCAGGGGGCCACTATGGCTACACCTTC.

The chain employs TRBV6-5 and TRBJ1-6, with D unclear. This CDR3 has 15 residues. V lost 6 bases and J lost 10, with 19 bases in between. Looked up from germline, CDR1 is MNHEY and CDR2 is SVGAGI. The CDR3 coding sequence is TGTGCCAGCAGGCCAGTAAGGCAGGCGGGGTCACCCCTCCACTTT. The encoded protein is CASRPVRQAGSPLHF.

CDR3 in DNA: TGTGCCAGCTCAAGGGGACTAGCGGGAGGGGACAATGAGCAGTTCTTC. Translation gives CASSRGLAGGDNEQFF. V gene TRBV18 combines with J gene TRBJ2-1, with 16 bases identical to TRBD2. Germline V gives CDR1 KGHSH, CDR2 LQKENI. CDR3 size: 16 residues. V lost 5 bases, J lost 5 bases, and 3 bases stayed unmatched.

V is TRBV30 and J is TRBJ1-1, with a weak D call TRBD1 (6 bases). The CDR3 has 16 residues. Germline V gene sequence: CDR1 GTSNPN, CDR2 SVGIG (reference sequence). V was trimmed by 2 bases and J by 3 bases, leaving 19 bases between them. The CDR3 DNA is TGTGCCTGGAGTAAACGGGCGGGGGCTTCGGACACTGAAGCTTTCTTT. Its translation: CAWSKRAGASDTEAFF.

In DNA form, the CDR3 reads TGCGCCAGCAGCTTGGTAGGACAGGGGGCATCCGGGGAGCTGTTTTTT. This codes for CASSLVGQGASGELFF. This chain joins TRBV5-1 and TRBJ2-2; 11 bases line up with TRBD1. J was trimmed by 6 bases and V by 0 bases; bases with no gene match: 4. Germline V lookup: CDR1 SGHRS, CDR2 YFSETQ. The CDR3 loop spans 16 amino acids.

The CDR3 sequence: CASEELAKNIQYF. The DNA of the CDR3 is TGTGCCAGCGAAGAACTAGCCAAAAACATTCAGTACTTC. V gene TRBV2 combines with J gene TRBJ2-4; no firm D call. The V gene lost 8 bases and the J gene lost 0 bases, with 8 bases spanning the gap. Germline V gene lookup returns CDR1 SNHLY and CDR2 FYNNEI. The CDR3 has 13 amino acids.

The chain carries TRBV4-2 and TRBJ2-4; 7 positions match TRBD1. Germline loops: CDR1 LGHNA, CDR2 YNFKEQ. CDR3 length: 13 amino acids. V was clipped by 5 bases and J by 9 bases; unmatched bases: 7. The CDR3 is CASSRQGPSIQYF. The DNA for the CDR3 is TGTGCCAGCAGCAGACAGGGCCCTAGCATTCAGTACTTC.

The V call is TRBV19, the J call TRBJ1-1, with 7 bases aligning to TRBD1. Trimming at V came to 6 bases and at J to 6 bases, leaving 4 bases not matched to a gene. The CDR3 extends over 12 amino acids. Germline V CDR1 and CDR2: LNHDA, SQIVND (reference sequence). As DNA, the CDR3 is TGTGCCAGTAGGCGTACAGGGGCTGAAGCTTTCTTT. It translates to CASRRTGAEAFF.

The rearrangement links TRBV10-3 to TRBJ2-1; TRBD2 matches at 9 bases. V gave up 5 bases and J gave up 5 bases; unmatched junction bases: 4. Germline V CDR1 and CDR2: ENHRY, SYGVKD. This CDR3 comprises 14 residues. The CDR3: CAISTWTSDNEQFF. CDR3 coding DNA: TGTGCCATCAGTACCTGGACTAGCGACAATGAGCAGTTCTTC.

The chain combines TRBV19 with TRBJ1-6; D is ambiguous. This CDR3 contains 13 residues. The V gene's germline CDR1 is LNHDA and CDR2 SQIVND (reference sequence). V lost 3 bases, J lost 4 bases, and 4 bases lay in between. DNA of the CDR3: TGTGCCAGTAGTATTGGGTATAATTCACCCCTCCACTTT. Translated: CASSIGYNSPLHF.

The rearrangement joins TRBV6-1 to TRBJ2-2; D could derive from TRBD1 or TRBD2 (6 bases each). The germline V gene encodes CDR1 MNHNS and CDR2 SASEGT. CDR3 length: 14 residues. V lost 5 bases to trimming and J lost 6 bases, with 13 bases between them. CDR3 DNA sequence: TGTGCCAGCAGTCGGGGGACACCAGCCGGGGAGCTGTTTTTT. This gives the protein CASSRGTPAGELFF.

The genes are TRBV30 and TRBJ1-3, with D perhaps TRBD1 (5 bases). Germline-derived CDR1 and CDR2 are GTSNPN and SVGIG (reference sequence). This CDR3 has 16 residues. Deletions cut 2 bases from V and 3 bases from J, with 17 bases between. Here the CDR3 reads CAWSTSDQGGGNTIYF. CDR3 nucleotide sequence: TGTGCCTGGAGTACCAGCGACCAGGGCGGTGGAAACACCATATATTTT. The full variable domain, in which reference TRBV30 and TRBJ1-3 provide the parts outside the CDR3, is SQTIHQWPATLVQPVGSPLSLECTVEGTSNPNLYWYRQAAGRGLQLLFYSVGIGQISSEVPQNLSASRPQDRQFILSSKKLLLSDSGFYLCAWSTSDQGGGNTIYFGEGSWLTVV.

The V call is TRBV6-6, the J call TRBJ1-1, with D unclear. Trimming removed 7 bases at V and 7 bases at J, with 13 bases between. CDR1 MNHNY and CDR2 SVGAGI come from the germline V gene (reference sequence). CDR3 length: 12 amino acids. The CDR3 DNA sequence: TGTGCCAGCACCTATCTTGTCAGTGAAGCTTTCTTT. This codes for CASTYLVSEAFF.

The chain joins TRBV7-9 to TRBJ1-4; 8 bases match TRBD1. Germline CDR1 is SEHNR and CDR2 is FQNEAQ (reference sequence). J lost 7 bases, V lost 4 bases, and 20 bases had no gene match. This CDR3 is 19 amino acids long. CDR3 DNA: TGTGCCAGCAGCTCCTCAAATACGGGACAGGCGTCTTCGGGTGAAAAACTGTTTTTT. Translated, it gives CASSSSNTGQASSGEKLFF.

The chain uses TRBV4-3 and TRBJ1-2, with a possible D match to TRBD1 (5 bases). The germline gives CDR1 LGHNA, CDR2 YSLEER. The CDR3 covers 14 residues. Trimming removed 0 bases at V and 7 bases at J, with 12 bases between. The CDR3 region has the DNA TGCGCCAGCAGCCAAGATCCCGTTGGGGCTGGCTACACCTTC. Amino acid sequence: CASSQDPVGAGYTF.

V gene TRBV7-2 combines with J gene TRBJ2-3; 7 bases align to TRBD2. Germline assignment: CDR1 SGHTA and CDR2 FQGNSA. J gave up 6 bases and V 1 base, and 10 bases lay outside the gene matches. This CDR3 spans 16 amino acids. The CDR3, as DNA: TGTGCCAGCAGCTTAGTGGCGGGAGTTGTAGCCGATACGCAGTATTTT. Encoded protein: CASSLVAGVVADTQYF.

CDR3 nucleotides: TGTGCCAGCAGTTATTCATTCCTCACTGAAGCTTTCTTT. It codes for CASSYSFLTEAFF. The gene calls are TRBV6-5 and TRBJ1-1; D is uncertain. Per germline, CDR1 MNHEY and CDR2 SVGAGI. V dropped 3 bases and J dropped 4 bases, with 9 bases sitting between them. The CDR3 length is 13 residues.

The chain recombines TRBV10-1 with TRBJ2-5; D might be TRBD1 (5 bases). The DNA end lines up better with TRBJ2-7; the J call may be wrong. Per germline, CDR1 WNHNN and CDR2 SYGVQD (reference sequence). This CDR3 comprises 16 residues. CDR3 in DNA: TGCGCCAGCAGTGAAGGCTCAGGGCCTCAGGTCTACGAGCAGTACTTC. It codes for CASSEGSGPQVYEQYF.

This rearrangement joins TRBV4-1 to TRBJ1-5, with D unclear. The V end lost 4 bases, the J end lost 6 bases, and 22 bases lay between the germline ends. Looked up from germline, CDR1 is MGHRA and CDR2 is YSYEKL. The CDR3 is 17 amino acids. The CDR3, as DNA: TGCGCCAGCAGCCTCGCCCCTGGGCCCCCCGCGGGTCAGCCCCAGCATTTT. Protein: CASSLAPGPPAGQPQHF.

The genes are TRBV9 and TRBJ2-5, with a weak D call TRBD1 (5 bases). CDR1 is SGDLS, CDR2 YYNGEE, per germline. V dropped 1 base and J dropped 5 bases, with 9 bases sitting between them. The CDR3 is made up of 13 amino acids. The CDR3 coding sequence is TGTGCCAGCAGCGTACAGGGCCAGGAGACCCAGTACTTC. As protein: CASSVQGQETQYF.

The CDR3 is CAWSDGGDRGTDTQYF. The CDR3 DNA is TGTGCCTGGAGCGACGGGGGAGACAGGGGCACAGATACGCAGTATTTT. The chain carries TRBV30 and TRBJ2-3, with D perhaps TRBD1 (7 bases). Germline CDR1 and CDR2: GTSNPN and SVGIG (reference sequence). This CDR3 has 16 residues. V was clipped by 3 bases and J by 1 base, with 17 bases between them.

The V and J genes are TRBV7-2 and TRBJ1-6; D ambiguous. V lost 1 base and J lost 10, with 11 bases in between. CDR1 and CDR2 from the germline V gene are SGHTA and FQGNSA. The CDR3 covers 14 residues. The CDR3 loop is CASSLVSEGSPLHF. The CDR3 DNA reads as TGTGCCAGCAGCTTAGTTAGTGAAGGCTCACCCCTCCACTTT.

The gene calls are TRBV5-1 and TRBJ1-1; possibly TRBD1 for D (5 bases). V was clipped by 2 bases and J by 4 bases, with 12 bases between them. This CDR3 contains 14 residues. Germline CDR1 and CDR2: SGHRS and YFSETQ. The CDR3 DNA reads TGCGCCAGCAGCTTTGCAGGGATTAGCACTGAAGCTTTCTTT. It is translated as CASSFAGISTEAFF.